This T cell receptor beta chain was profiled in a study of beta chain features in type 1 diabetes. Study-wide results and limits: In all four CD4+ subsets, TCRB CDR3 length was significantly, moderately reduced in type 1 diabetes.

Details on this clone: Its antigen is not identified.

Sorted populations all had greater than 98% purity. Investigators reverse transcribed all isolated RNA, so they sequenced expressed TCRB transcripts. Clones were sequenced by immunoSEQ multiplex PCR, and TCRdb holds only the in-frame ones, with some missing. The repertoire has a few hundred thousand clones, about 15% of them found once; the top ten carry about 0.014%. There are 12 residues in the CDR3. The chain employs TRBV21-1 and TRBJ1-5. TRBV21-1 is flagged as a pseudogene. Sequences were obtained from naive CD4+ T cells from blood. This clonotype was sampled from a man younger than 35 with type 1 diabetes. Here the CDR3 reads CASRSDNQPQHF. The CDR3 bases are TGTGCCAGCCGGTCTGACAATCAGCCCCAGCATTTT.